These 7 T cell receptor beta chains originate from one sample sequenced in a study of identical twins' blood T cells. TCRdb re-analysed the 5' RACE reads in MiXCR, keeping a single row per CDR3 protein. The sample lists about 370,000 distinct CDR3 sequences, roughly 30% occurring once. The sequencing sample was made of PBMCs. The receptors here all came from a woman aged 18-55 years in good health.

The J gene is TRBJ2-4, the V gene TRBV18, with D possibly matching TRBD2 (5 bases). V was shortened by 3 bases and J by 3 bases, with 15 bases between the two germline ends. From germline, CDR1 is KGHSH and CDR2 LQKENI. The CDR3 has 16 residues. In DNA, the CDR3 is TGTGCCAGCTCACCGAGGGTTTTAGGCGGCAAAAACATTCAGTACTTC. Translation: CASSPRVLGGKNIQYF.

The gene calls are TRBV12-5 and TRBJ1-1; D call uncertain. The germline CDR1 and CDR2 sequences are LGHNT and FRNRAP. V lost 5 bases and J 10 bases, leaving 20 bases between the germline ends. The CDR3 runs to 14 residues. The CDR3 region has the DNA TGTGCTAGTGGTACCTGGAGGGATTACGAGGGAGCTTTCTTT. This codes for CASGTWRDYEGAFF. Supplemented by reference TRBV12-5 and TRBJ1-1, the full variable domain reads DARVTQTPRHKVTEMGQEVTMRCQPILGHNTVFWYRQTMMQGLELLAYFRNRAPLDDSGMPKDRFSAEMPDATLATLKIQPSEPRDSAVYFCASGTWRDYEGAFFGQGTRLTVV.

The CDR3 DNA is TGTGCCAGCACTTTAGGAAACAGCATTACCTACGAGCAGTACTTC. Amino acid sequence: CASTLGNSITYEQYF. The chain joins TRBV7-9 to TRBJ2-7; no reliable D call. The germline V gene encodes CDR1 SEHNR and CDR2 FQNEAQ (reference sequence). The CDR3 runs to 15 residues. V lost 7 bases and J lost 2, with 18 bases in between.

The chain recombines TRBV20-1 with TRBJ2-7, with 7 bases fitting TRBD2. The CDR3 spans 14 residues. Germline CDR1 DFQATT, CDR2 SNEGSKA (reference sequence). The trim removed 3 bases at V and 6 bases at J, leaving 11 bases unmatched. The CDR3 spells CSASDLAARGEQYF. The DNA for the CDR3 is TGCAGTGCTAGCGATCTAGCGGCCCGGGGCGAGCAGTACTTC.

The chain couples TRBV3-1 to TRBJ2-3; the D gene is possibly TRBD1 (8 bases). Germline V lookup: CDR1 LGHDT, CDR2 YNNKEL (reference sequence). CDR3 length equals 16 residues. V gave up 6 bases and J gave up 3 bases, with 19 bases separating them. CDR3 bases: TGTGCCAGCAGACCCAACGACAGGGGAGGGACAGATACGCAGTATTTT. Protein sequence: CASRPNDRGGTDTQYF.

As concerns this clonotype: This may be a read error, as it is one base from a much larger clone. The rearrangement uses TRBV2 and TRBJ2-2; D may be TRBD2 (5 bases). CDR3 length: 11 amino acids. Per the germline V gene, CDR1 is SNHLY and CDR2 is FYNNEI. CDR3 loop: CASTNTGERFF. Written as DNA, the CDR3 is TGTGCCAGCACGAACACCGGGGAGCGGTTTTTT.

Here the CDR3 DNA reads TGCAGTGCTGGCTACGCTTTCTTT. Its protein is CSAGYAFF. V is TRBV20-1 and J is TRBJ1-1; D remains ambiguous. The CDR3 totals 8 residues. Trimming pared 5 bases from V and 11 bases from J, leaving 6 bases between. The V gene's germline CDR1 is DFQATT and CDR2 SNEGSKA (reference sequence).